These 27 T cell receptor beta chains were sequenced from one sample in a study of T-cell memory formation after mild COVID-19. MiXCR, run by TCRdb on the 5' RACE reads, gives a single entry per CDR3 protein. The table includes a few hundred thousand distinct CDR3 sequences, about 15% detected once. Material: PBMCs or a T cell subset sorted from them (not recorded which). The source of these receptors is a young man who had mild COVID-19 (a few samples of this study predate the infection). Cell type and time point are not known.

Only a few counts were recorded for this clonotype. CDR3 in DNA: TGCGCCAGCAGCCAAGATTGGGTCAGGCTAGCGGGGGGGCTATGGAATGAGCAGTTCTTC. Translated: CASSQDWVRLAGGLWNEQFF. The gene calls are TRBV4-3 and TRBJ2-1; TRBD2 agrees at 12 bases. The ends lost 0 bases at V and 7 bases at J; junction bases unmatched: 16. Germline CDR1 is LGHNA and CDR2 is YSLEER. The CDR3 is 20 residues long.

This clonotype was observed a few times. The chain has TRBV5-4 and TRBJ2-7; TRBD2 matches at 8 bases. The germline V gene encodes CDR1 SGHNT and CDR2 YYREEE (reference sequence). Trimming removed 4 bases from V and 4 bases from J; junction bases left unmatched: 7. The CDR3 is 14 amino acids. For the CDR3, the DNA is TGTGCCAGCAGCACTAGGGCTAGCGGGTACGAGCAGTACTTC. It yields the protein CASSTRASGYEQYF.

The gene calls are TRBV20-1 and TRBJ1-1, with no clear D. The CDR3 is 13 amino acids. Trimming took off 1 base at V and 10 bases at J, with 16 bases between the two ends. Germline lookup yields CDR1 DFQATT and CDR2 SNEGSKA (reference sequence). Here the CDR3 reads CSARVVERVRAFF. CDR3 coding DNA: TGCAGTGCTAGAGTGGTCGAGCGAGTCCGAGCTTTCTTT.

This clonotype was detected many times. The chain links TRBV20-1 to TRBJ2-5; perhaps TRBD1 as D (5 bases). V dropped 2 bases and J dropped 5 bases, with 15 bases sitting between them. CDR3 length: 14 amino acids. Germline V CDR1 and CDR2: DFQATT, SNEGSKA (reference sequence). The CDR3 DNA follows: TGCAGTGCTAGAAGGCAGGGCTTAGGCGAGACCCAGTACTTC. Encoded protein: CSARRQGLGETQYF.

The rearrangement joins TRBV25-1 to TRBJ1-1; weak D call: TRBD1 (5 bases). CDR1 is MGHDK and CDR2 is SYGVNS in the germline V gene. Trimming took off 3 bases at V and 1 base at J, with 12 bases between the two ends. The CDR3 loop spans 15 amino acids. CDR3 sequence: CASSEYLQGNTEAFF. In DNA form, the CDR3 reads TGTGCCAGCAGTGAGTATCTCCAGGGGAACACTGAAGCTTTCTTT. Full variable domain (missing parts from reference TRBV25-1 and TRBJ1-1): EADIYQTPRYLVIGTGKKITLECSQTMGHDKMYWYQQDPGMELHLIHYSYGVNSTEKGDLSSESTVSRIRTEHFPLTLESARPSHTSQYLCASSEYLQGNTEAFFGQGTRLTVV.

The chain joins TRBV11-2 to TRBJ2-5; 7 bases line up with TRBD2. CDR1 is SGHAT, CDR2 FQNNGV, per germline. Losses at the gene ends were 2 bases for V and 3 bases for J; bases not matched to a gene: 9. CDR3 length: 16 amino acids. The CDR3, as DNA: TGTGCCAGCAGCTTAATCGGGACTACACGTAAAGAGACCCAGTACTTC. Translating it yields CASSLIGTTRKETQYF.

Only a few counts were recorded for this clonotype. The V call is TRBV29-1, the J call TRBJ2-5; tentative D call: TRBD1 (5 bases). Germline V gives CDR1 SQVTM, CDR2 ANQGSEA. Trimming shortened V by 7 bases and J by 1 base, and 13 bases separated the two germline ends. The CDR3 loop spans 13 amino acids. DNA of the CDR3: TGCAGCGCTTACAGACAGCCCCAAGAGACCCAGTACTTC. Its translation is CSAYRQPQETQYF.

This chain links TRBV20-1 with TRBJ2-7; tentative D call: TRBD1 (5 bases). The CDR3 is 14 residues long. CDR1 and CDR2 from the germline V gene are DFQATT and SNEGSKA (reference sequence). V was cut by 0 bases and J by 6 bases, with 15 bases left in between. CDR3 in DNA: TGCAGTGCTAGAGATCCTCAAGGGGCCGGCGAGCAGTACTTC. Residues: CSARDPQGAGEQYF.

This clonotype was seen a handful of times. CDR3 nucleotide sequence: TGTGCCAGCAGCTCCGGACAGGGCTGGTTCGAGCAGTACGTC. Protein sequence: CASSSGQGWFEQYV. This rearrangement joins TRBV7-2 to TRBJ2-7, with 8 bases that match TRBD1. Trimming removed 4 bases from V and 6 bases from J; junction bases left unmatched: 8. The CDR3 covers 14 residues. Germline loops: CDR1 SGHTA, CDR2 FQGNSA.

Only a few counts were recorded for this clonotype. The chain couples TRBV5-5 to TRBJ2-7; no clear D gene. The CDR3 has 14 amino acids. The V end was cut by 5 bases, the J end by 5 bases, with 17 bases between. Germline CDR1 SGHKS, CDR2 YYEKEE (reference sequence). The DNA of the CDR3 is TGTGCCAGCAGTCGTCGTCTCCTGGGTGACGAGCAGTACTTC. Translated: CASSRRLLGDEQYF.

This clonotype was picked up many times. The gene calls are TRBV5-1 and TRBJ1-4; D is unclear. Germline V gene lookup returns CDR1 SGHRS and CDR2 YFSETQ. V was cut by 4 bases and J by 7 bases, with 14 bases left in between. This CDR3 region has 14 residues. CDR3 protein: CASSGGLVGEKLFF. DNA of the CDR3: TGCGCCAGCAGCGGAGGCTTGGTGGGTGAAAAACTGTTTTTT.

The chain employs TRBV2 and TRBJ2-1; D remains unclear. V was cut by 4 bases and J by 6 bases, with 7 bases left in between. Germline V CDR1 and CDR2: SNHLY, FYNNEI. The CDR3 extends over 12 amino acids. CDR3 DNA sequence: TGTGCCAGCAGTGCCAGACCCAATGAGCAGTTCTTC. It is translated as CASSARPNEQFF.

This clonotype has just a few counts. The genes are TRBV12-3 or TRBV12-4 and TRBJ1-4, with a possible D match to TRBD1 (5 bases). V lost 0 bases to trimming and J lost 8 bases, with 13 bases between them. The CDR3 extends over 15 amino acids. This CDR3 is CASSLASRVWEKLFF. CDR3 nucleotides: TGTGCCAGCAGTTTAGCGTCCAGGGTCTGGGAAAAACTGTTTTTT.

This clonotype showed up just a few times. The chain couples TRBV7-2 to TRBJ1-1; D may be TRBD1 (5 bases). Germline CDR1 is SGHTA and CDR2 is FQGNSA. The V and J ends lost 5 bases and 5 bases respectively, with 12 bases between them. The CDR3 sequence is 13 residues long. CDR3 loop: CASSPGPLTEAFF. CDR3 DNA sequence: TGTGCCAGCAGCCCAGGGCCCTTGACTGAAGCTTTCTTT. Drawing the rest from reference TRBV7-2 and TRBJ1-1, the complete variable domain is GAGVSQSPSNKVTEKGKDVELRCDPISGHTALYWYRQSLGQGLEFLIYFQGNSAPDKSGLPSDRFSAERTGGSVSTLTIQRTQQEDSAVYLCASSPGPLTEAFFGQGTRLTVV.

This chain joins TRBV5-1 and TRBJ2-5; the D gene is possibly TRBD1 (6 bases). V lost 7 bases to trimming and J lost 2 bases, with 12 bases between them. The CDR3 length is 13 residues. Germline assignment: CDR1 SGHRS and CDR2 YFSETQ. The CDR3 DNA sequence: TGCGCCAGCTATTTGACAGGTCAAGAGACCCAGTACTTC. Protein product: CASYLTGQETQYF.

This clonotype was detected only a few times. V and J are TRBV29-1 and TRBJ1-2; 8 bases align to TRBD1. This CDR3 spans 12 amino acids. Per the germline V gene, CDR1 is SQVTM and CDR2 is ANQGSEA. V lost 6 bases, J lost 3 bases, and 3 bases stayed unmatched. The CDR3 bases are TGCAGCGTGGGACAGGCGGACTATGGCTACACCTTC. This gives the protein CSVGQADYGYTF.

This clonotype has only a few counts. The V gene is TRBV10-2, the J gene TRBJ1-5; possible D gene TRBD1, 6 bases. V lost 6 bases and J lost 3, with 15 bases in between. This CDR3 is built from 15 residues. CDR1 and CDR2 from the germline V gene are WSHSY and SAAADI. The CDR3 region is CASSLQGNHNQPQHF. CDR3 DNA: TGCGCCAGCAGCCTGCAGGGGAATCACAATCAGCCCCAGCATTTT.

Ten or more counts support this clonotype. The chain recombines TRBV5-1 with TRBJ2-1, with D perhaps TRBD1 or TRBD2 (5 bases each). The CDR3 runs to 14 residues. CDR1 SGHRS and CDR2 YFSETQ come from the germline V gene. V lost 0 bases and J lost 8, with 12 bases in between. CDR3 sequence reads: CASSLVSGTDEQFF. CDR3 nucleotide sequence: TGCGCCAGCAGCTTGGTATCAGGGACCGATGAGCAGTTCTTC.

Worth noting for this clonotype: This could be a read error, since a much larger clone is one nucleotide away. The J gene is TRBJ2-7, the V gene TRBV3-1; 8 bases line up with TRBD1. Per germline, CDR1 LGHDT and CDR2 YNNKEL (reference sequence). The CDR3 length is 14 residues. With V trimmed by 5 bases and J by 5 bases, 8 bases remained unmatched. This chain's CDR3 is CASSSQWTGNEQYF. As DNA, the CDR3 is TGTGCCAGCAGCTCCCAATGGACAGGGAACGAGCAGTACTTC.

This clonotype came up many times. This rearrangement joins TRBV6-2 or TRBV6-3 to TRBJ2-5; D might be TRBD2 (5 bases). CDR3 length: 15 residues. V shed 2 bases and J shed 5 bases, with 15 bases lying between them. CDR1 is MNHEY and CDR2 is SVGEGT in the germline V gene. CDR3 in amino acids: CASSYGRGLRETQYF. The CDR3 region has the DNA TGTGCCAGCAGTTACGGACGGGGTTTGAGGGAGACCCAGTACTTC.

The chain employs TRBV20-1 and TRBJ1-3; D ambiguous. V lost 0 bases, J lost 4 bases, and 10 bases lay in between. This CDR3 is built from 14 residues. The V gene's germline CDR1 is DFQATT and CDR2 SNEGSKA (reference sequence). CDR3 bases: TGCAGTGCTAGAGAATCAGGCCCGGGAAACACCATATATTTT. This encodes CSARESGPGNTIYF.

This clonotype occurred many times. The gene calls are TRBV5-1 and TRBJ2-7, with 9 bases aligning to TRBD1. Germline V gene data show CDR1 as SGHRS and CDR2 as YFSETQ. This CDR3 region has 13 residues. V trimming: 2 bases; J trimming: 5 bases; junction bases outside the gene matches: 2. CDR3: CASSFGTGNEQYV. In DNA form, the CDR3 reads TGCGCCAGCAGCTTCGGGACAGGGAACGAGCAGTACGTC.

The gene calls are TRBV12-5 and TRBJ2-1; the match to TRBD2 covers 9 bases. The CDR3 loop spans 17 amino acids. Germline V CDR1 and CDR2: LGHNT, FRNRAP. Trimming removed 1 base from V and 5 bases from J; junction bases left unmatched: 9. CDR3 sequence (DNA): TGTGCTAGTGGTTTGGGGGAGGGTCTAGCGGGGAACAATGAGCAGTTCTTC. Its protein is CASGLGEGLAGNNEQFF.

For the CDR3, the DNA is TGTGCCAGTACTTGGGGGGGTGGGAGCACTGAAGCTTTCTTT. Translated, it gives CASTWGGGSTEAFF. The genes are TRBV2 and TRBJ1-1, with D possibly being TRBD1 (5 bases). CDR3 length: 14 residues. Germline V lookup: CDR1 SNHLY, CDR2 FYNNEI. Trimming removed 9 bases from V and 4 bases from J, with 18 bases in between.

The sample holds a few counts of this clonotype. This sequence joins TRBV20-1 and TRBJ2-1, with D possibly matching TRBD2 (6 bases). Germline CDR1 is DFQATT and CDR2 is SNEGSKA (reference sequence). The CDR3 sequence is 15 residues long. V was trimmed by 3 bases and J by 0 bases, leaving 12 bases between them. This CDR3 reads CSARDLGLSYNEQFF. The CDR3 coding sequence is TGCAGTGCTAGGGACTTGGGACTCTCCTACAATGAGCAGTTCTTC.

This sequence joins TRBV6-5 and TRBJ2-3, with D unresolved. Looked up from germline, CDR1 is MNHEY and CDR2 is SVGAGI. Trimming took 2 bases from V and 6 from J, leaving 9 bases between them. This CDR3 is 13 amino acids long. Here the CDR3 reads CASSYRLGDTQYF. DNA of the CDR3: TGTGCCAGCAGTTACCGCTTGGGGGATACGCAGTATTTT.

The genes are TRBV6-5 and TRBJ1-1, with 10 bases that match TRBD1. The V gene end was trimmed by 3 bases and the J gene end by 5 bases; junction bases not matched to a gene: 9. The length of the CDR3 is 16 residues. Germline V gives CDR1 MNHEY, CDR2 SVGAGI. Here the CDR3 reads CASSYWTGGPGTEAFF. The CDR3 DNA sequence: TGTGCCAGCAGTTATTGGACAGGGGGTCCGGGGACTGAAGCTTTCTTT.